These 20 T cell receptor beta chains were sequenced from one sample in a study of cytomegalovirus exposure and HLA in healthy donors (dated by TCRdb to between 2016 and 2019). Receptor amplification or capture employed the immunoSEQ multiplex PCR assay. For the multiplex PCR, a mixture combining 60 forward primers for TCR Vbeta segments and 13 reverse primers for TCR Jbeta segments was used. TCRdb mirrors the immuneACCESS table, restricted to in-frame sequences. Some clones are absent from its copies; in checked studies, under half trace to an unresolved V gene, and the reason for the others is unknown. The sample profile shows around 25,000 clones; about four fifths of them were found once. 4% to 5.5% of the sample lies in the top ten. The sequenced sample was PBMCs. The receptors derive from a male donor in good health and CMV-seronegative.

CDR3 sequence (DNA): TGTGCCAGCAGCACAGGCCGATTCAGGGGTGGCTATGGCTACACCTTC. This gives the protein CASSTGRFRGGYGYTF. The chain recombines TRBV21-1 with TRBJ1-2; the table gives TRBD1 as D, unverified against the DNA. TRBV21-1 is a recognized pseudogene. The CDR3 contains 16 residues.

This chain joins TRBV19 and TRBJ2-3; no firm D call. Germline CDR1 LNHDA, CDR2 SQIVND (reference sequence). CDR3 length: 13 amino acids. V gave up 3 bases and J gave up 2 bases, with 6 bases separating them. Here the CDR3 reads CASSISYTDTQYF. The CDR3 DNA reads TGTGCCAGTAGTATCTCCTACACAGATACGCAGTATTTT.

The chain links TRBV7-2 to TRBJ2-5; D possibly corresponds to TRBD2 (5 bases). This CDR3 region has 14 residues. From germline, CDR1 is SGHTA and CDR2 FQGNSA. Trimming took off 2 bases at V and 2 bases at J, with 9 bases between the two ends. DNA for the CDR3: TGTGCCAGCAGCTTACGCAGACTACAAGAGACCCAGTACTTC. Protein product: CASSLRRLQETQYF.

The J gene is TRBJ2-5, the V gene TRBV28; TRBD2 aligns across 9 bases. With the DNA end fitting TRBJ2-7 better, the J assignment may be wrong. The CDR3 is 15 residues long. Germline V lookup: CDR1 MDHEN, CDR2 SYDVKM. As DNA, the CDR3 is TGTGCCAGCAGTCTCAGGCGGGAGGGCCTGGACGAGCAGTACTTC. It codes for CASSLRREGLDEQYF.

The chain recombines TRBV7-2 with TRBJ2-1, with 10 bases aligning to TRBD1. The V gene end was trimmed by 5 bases and the J gene end by 3 bases; junction bases not matched to a gene: 7. The CDR3 contains 16 residues. The germline CDR1 and CDR2 sequences are SGHTA and FQGNSA. This CDR3 reads CASSLTRDRGYNEQFF. CDR3 nucleotide sequence: TGTGCCAGCAGCCTTACCCGGGACAGGGGCTACAATGAGCAGTTCTTC.

This clone has just one count. The rearrangement links TRBV6-5 to TRBJ1-4; TRBD1 agrees at 9 bases. This CDR3 has 13 amino acids. The V segment lost 6 bases and the J segment 7 bases; nucleotides outside the gene matches: 3. Germline CDR1 reads MNHEY; CDR2 reads SVGAGI. CDR3 DNA sequence: TGTGCCAGCAGGGGACAGGGCGGTGAAAAACTGTTTTTT. It is translated as CASRGQGGEKLFF.

V and J are TRBV5-1 and TRBJ2-7; 11 bases fit TRBD1. This CDR3 region has 14 residues. The junction had 3 bases not matched to a gene; V was cut back by 1 base and J by 6 bases. Germline V gives CDR1 SGHRS, CDR2 YFSETQ. Here the CDR3 reads CASSLIGTGGEQYF. CDR3 in DNA: TGCGCCAGCAGCTTGATCGGGACAGGGGGCGAGCAGTACTTC.

This clone was seen a few times. This chain connects TRBV5-8 to TRBJ1-1; 10 nucleotides match TRBD1. Per germline, CDR1 SGHTS and CDR2 YDEGEE. CDR3 size: 17 residues. The V gene end was trimmed by 5 bases and the J gene end by 1 base; junction bases not matched to a gene: 11. This chain's CDR3 is CASRDFGDRGWNTEAFF. The CDR3 DNA reads as TGTGCCAGCAGGGACTTTGGGGACAGGGGTTGGAACACTGAAGCTTTCTTT.

The rearrangement links TRBV4-2 to TRBJ2-7; 9 nucleotides align to TRBD2. Looked up from germline, CDR1 is LGHNA and CDR2 is YNFKEQ. The CDR3 totals 14 residues. V lost 4 bases, J lost 4 bases, and 5 bases stayed unmatched. CDR3: CASSPTSGTYEQYF. The CDR3 DNA sequence: TGTGCCAGCAGCCCGACTAGCGGAACTTACGAGCAGTACTTC.

V and J are TRBV7-9 and TRBJ2-5, with 7 bases lining up with TRBD1. V was pared by 4 bases and J by 1 base, with 3 bases of the junction left unmatched. CDR3 length equals 14 residues. Germline values: CDR1 SEHNR, CDR2 FQNEAQ (reference sequence). The CDR3 sequence: CASSYDRVQETQYF. The CDR3 DNA sequence: TGTGCCAGCAGCTACGACAGGGTCCAAGAGACCCAGTACTTC.

V usage is TRBV5-5 and J usage is TRBJ2-7, with TRBD1 identical over 9 bases. The V gene's germline CDR1 is SGHKS and CDR2 YYEKEE (reference sequence). V was pared by 1 base and J by 2 bases, with 13 bases of the junction left unmatched. The CDR3 loop spans 18 amino acids. The CDR3 reads CASSLHFLSGTGPYEQYF. The CDR3 DNA is TGTGCCAGCAGCTTGCATTTTTTATCAGGGACAGGGCCCTACGAGCAGTACTTC.

The CDR3 nucleotides are TGTGCCAGCAGCTTAGGACAGGGGGCTTCCTATGGCTACACCTTC. Its translation: CASSLGQGASYGYTF. J is TRBJ1-2 and V is TRBV7-2; 10 bases fit TRBD1. CDR1 is SGHTA and CDR2 is FQGNSA in the germline V gene. The CDR3 spans 15 residues. Germline trimming cut 1 base from V and 4 bases from J; bases unmatched to any gene: 3.

This rearrangement joins TRBV28 to TRBJ2-5; D is perhaps TRBD1 (6 bases). CDR1 is MDHEN, CDR2 SYDVKM, per germline. The CDR3 has 18 amino acids. Trimming pared 5 bases from V and 4 bases from J, leaving 26 bases between. The CDR3, as DNA: TGTGCCAGCAGTACCTCCTCCGGGACCGAAGACAGGCTAGAGACCCAGTACTTC. It specifies CASSTSSGTEDRLETQYF.

The chain joins TRBV28 to TRBJ2-7; possible D gene TRBD1, 5 bases. V lost 3 bases and J lost 3, with 18 bases in between. This CDR3 is built from 16 residues. CDR1 and CDR2 (germline): MDHEN, SYDVKM. This chain's CDR3 is CASSFPETDSFYEQYF. In DNA form, the CDR3 reads TGTGCCAGCAGTTTCCCCGAGACAGACTCATTCTACGAGCAGTACTTC.

V gene TRBV11-2 combines with J gene TRBJ2-1; D remains unclear. Trimming shortened V by 5 bases and J by 6 bases, and 5 bases separated the two germline ends. The germline CDR1 and CDR2 sequences are SGHAT and FQNNGV. CDR3 length: 11 residues. CDR3 amino acids: CASSSFNEQFF. The CDR3 DNA follows: TGTGCCAGCAGCAGCTTCAATGAGCAGTTCTTC.

The chain employs TRBV6-5 and TRBJ2-6; 7 bases line up with TRBD1. The CDR3 totals 16 residues. The J segment lost 4 bases and the V segment lost 0 bases, leaving 3 bases of the junction unmatched. The germline CDR1 and CDR2 sequences are MNHEY and SVGAGI. Written as DNA, the CDR3 is TGTGCCAGCAGTTACTCAACAGGGGTCGGGGCCAACGTCCTGACTTTC. This translates into CASSYSTGVGANVLTF.

CDR3 loop: CASSLEMAWDTQYF. For the CDR3, the DNA is TGTGCCAGCAGCTTAGAGATGGCTTGGGATACGCAGTATTTT. The chain is built from TRBV7-2 and TRBJ2-3; D not certain. Trimming stripped 1 base from V and 6 bases from J, with 11 bases between. CDR1 SGHTA and CDR2 FQGNSA come from the germline V gene. The CDR3 consists of 14 residues.

The chain has TRBV5-6 and TRBJ2-3; 9 nucleotides match TRBD2. The J segment lost 3 bases and the V segment lost 2 bases, leaving 4 bases of the junction unmatched. Germline-derived CDR1 and CDR2 are SGHDT and YYEEEE. The CDR3 runs 15 residues. The CDR3 loop is CASSFISGGTDTQYF. The CDR3 DNA reads TGTGCCAGCAGCTTCATTAGCGGGGGAACAGATACGCAGTATTTT.

This clone appeared a few times. The chain recombines TRBV4-3 with TRBJ2-7, with a weak D call TRBD2 (6 bases). CDR1 and CDR2 (germline): LGHNA, YSLEER. Trimming stripped 1 base from V and 0 bases from J, with 13 bases between. The CDR3 has 16 amino acids. The CDR3 DNA is TGCGCCAGCAGCCAAGGCTCTGGGGGGTCCTCCTACGAGCAGTACTTC. The encoded protein is CASSQGSGGSSYEQYF.

V gene TRBV9 combines with J gene TRBJ2-7; tentatively, D is TRBD2 (5 bases). This CDR3 comprises 14 residues. Between the trimmed V and J ends, which lost 4 bases and 4 bases, there was a span of 15 bases. The V gene's germline CDR1 is SGDLS and CDR2 YYNGEE. The CDR3: CASSHGLTEYEQYF. Here the CDR3 DNA reads TGTGCCAGCAGCCATGGACTCACAGAATACGAGCAGTACTTC.